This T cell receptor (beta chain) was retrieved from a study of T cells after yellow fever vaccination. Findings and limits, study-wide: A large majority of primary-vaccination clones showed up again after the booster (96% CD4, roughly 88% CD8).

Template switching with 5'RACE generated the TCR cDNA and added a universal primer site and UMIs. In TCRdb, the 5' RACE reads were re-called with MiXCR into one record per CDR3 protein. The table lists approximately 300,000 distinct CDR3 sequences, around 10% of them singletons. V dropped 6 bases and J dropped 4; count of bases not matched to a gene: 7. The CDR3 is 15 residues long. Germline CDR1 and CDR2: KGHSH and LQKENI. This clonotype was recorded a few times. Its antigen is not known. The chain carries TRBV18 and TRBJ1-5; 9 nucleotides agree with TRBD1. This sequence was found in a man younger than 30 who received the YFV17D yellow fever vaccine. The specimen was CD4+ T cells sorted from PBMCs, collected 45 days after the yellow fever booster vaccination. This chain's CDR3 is CASSAGTGWNQPQHF. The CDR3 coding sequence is TGTGCCAGCTCCGCCGGGACAGGGTGGAATCAGCCCCAGCATTTT.